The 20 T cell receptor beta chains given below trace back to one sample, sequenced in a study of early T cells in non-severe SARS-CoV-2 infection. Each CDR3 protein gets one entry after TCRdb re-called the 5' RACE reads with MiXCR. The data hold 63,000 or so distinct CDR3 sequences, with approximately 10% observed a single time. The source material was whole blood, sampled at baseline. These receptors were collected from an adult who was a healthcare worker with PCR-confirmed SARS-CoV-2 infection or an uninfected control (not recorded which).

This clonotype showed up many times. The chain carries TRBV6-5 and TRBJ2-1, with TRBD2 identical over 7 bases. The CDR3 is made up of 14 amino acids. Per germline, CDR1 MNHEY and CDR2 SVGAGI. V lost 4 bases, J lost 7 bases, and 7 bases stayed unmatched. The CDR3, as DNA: TGTGCCAGCAGTTCGGCGACTAGCCCGAATGAGCAGTTCTTC. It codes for CASSSATSPNEQFF.

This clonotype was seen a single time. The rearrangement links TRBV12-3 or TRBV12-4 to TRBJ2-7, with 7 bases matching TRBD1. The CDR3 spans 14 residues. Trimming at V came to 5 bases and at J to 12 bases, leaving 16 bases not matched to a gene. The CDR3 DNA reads TGTGCCAGCAGTCTGACAGGGACGGACGGCAGAAGGTACTTC. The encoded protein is CASSLTGTDGRRYF.

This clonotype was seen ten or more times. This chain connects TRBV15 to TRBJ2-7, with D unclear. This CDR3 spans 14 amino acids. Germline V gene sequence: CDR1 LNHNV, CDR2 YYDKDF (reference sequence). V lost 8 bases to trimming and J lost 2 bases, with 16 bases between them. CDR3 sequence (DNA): TGTGCCACCGGGATTAGGTCCATTCCCTACGAGCAGTACTTC. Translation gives CATGIRSIPYEQYF.

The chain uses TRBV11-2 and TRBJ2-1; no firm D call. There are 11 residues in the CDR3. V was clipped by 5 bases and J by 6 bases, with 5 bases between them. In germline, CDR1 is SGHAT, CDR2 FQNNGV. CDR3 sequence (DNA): TGTGCCAGCAGCCGGCGCAATGAGCAGTTCTTC. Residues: CASSRRNEQFF.

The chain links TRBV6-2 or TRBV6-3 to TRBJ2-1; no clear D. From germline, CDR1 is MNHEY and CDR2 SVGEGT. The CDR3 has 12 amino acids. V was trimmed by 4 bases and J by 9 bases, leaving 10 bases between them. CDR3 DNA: TGTGCCAGCAGTTCCCTCCGCGCTGAGCAGTTCTTC. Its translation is CASSSLRAEQFF.

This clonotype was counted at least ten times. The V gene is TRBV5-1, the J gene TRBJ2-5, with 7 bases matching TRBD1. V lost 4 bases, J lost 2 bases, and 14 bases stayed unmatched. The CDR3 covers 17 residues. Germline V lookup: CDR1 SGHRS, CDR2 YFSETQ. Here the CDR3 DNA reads TGCGCCAGCAGCGGCCTAGGGGGCGGGCGACGGCAAGAGACCCAGTACTTC. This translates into CASSGLGGGRRQETQYF.

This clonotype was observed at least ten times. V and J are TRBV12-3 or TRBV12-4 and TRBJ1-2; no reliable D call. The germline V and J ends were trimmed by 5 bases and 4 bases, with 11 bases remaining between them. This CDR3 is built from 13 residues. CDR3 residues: CASSLIGRYGYTF. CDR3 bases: TGTGCCAGCAGTCTAATCGGCCGCTATGGCTACACCTTC.

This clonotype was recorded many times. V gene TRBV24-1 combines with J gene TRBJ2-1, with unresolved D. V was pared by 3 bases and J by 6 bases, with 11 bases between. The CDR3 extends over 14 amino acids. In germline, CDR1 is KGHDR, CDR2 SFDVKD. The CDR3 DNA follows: TGTGCCACCAGTGATCCCCGCCCCCCCAATGAGCAGTTCTTC. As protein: CATSDPRPPNEQFF.

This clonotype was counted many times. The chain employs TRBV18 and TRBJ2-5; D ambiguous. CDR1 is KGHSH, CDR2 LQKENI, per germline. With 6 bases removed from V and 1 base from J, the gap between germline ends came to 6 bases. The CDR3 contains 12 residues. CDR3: CASSLGQETQYF. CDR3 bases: TGTGCCAGCTCCCTTGGCCAAGAGACCCAGTACTTC. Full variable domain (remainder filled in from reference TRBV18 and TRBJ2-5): NAGVMQNPRHLVRRRGQEARLRCSPMKGHSHVYWYRQLPEEGLKFMVYLQKENIIDESGMPKERFSAEFPKEGPSILRIQQVVRGDSAAYFCASSLGQETQYFGPGTRLLVL.

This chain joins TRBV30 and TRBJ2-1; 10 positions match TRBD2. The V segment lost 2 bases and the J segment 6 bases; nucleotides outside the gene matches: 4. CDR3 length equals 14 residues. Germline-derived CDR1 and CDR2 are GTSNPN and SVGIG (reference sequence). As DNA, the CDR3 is TGTGCCTGGAGTACAGCGGGAGGGCCCAATGAGCAGTTCTTC. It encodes CAWSTAGGPNEQFF.

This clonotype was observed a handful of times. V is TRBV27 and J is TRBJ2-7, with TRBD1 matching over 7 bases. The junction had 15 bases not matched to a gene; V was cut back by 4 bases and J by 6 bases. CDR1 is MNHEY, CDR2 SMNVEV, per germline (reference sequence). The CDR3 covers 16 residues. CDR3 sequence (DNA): TGTGCCAGCAGTTCGTCATCGGGACAGCCCCGGAGCGAGCAGTACTTC. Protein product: CASSSSSGQPRSEQYF.

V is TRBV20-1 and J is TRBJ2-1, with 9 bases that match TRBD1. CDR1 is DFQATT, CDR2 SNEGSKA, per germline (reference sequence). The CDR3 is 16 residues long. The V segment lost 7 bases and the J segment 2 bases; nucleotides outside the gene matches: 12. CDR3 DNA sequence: TGCAGTGTCCCACGAGGGACAGGGATGACCTACAATGAGCAGTTCTTC. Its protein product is CSVPRGTGMTYNEQFF.

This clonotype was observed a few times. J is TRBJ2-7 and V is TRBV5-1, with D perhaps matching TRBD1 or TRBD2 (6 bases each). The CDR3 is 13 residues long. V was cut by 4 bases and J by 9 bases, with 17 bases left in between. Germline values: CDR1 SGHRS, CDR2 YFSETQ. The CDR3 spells CASSPPSGAGQYF. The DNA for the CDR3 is TGCGCCAGCAGCCCTCCCTCGGGGGCCGGGCAGTACTTC.

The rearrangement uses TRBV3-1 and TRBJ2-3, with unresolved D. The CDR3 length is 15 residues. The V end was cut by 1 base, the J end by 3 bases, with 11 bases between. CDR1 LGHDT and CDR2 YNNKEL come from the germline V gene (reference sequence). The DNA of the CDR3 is TGTGCCAGCAGCCAAGTCACACAGCCAACAGATACGCAGTATTTT. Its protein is CASSQVTQPTDTQYF.

The CDR3 region has the DNA TGTGCCAGTAGAAGGGGACAGGCCTATGGCTACACCTTC. This sequence encodes CASRRGQAYGYTF. This rearrangement joins TRBV19 to TRBJ1-2; 8 bases are shared with TRBD1. The CDR3 sequence is 13 residues long. V gave up 6 bases and J gave up 4 bases; unmatched junction bases: 4. The germline V gene encodes CDR1 LNHDA and CDR2 SQIVND (reference sequence).

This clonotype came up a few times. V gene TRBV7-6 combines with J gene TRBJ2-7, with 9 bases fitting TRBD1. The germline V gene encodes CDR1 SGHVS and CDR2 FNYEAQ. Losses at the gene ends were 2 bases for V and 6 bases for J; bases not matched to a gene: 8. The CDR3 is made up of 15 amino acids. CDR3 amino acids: CASSLPGQGFGEQYF. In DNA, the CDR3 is TGTGCCAGCAGCTTACCGGGACAGGGTTTCGGCGAGCAGTACTTC.

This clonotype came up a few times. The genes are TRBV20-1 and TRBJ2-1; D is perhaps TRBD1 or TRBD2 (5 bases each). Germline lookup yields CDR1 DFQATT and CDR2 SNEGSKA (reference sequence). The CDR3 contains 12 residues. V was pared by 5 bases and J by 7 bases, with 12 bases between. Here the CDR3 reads CSAGAGGNEQFF. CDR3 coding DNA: TGCAGTGCTGGGGCGGGTGGGAATGAGCAGTTCTTC.

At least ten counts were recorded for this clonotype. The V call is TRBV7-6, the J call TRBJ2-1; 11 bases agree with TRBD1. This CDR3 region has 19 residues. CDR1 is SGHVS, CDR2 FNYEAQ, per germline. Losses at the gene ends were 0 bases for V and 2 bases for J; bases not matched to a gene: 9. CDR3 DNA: TGTGCCAGCAGCTTAGCTGGACAGGGGGCGACCTTAACCTACAATGAGCAGTTCTTC. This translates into CASSLAGQGATLTYNEQFF.

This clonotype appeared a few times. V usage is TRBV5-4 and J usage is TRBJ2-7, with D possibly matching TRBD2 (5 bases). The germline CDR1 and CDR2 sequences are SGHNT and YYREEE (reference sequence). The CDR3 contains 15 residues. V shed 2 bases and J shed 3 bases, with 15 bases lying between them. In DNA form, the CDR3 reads TGTGCCAGCAGCTTCGGAAGGGCTAGCCTCTACGAGCAGTACTTC. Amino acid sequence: CASSFGRASLYEQYF.

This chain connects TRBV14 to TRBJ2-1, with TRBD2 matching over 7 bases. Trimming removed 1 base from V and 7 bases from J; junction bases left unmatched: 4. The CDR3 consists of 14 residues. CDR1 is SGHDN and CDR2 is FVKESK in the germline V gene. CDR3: CASSQGRESNEQFF. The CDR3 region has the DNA TGTGCCAGCAGCCAAGGGCGGGAGAGTAATGAGCAGTTCTTC.